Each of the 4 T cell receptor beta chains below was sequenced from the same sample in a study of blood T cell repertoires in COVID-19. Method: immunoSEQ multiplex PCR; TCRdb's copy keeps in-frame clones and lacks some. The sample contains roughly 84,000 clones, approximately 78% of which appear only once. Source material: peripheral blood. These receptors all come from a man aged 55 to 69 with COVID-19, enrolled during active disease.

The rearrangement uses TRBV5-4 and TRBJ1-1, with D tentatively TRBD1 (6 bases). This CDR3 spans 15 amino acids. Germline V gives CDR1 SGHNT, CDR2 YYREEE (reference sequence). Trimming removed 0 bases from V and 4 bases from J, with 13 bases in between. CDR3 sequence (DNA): TGTGCCAGCAGCTTGGGGACAGTTGCTGGCACTGAAGCTTTCTTT. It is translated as CASSLGTVAGTEAFF.

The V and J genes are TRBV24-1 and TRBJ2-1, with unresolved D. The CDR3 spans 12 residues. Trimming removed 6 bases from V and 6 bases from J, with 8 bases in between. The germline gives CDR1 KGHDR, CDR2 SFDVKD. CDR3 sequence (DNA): TGTGCCACCAGTCCAGGTGCCAATGAGCAGTTCTTC. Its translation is CATSPGANEQFF.

The CDR3 spells CASSTLAGEVEQFF. CDR3 coding DNA: TGTGCCAGCAGTACACTAGCGGGAGAAGTTGAGCAGTTCTTC. The rearrangement uses TRBV27 and TRBJ2-1, with TRBD2 matching over 11 bases. V lost 5 bases and J lost 9; bases outside the gene matches: 6. The CDR3 has 14 amino acids. The germline V gene encodes CDR1 MNHEY and CDR2 SMNVEV (reference sequence).

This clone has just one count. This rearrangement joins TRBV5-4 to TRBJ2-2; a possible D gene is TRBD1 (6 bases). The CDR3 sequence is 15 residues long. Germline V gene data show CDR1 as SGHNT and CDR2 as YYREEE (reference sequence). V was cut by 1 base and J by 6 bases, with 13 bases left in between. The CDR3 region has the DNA TGTGCCAGCAGCTTGCGAGGGGCAGGGGCCGGGGAGCTGTTTTTT. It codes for CASSLRGAGAGELFF.